The 16 T cell receptor beta chains listed next were all sequenced from one sample in a study of blood T cell repertoires in COVID-19. Using immunoSEQ multiplex PCR, the repertoire was profiled, and TCRdb retains in-frame clones only, with some absent. Among tens of thousands of clones listed, around 84% were seen once. Sequenced: peripheral blood. These TCRs come from a man in his sixties with acute or convalescent COVID-19.

The chain recombines TRBV25-1 with TRBJ2-7; 10 nucleotides align to TRBD1. Per germline, CDR1 MGHDK and CDR2 SYGVNS. The J segment lost 8 bases and the V segment lost 8 bases, leaving 3 bases of the junction unmatched. CDR3 size: 11 residues. The CDR3 is CASGQGVKQYF. The DNA for the CDR3 is TGTGCCAGCGGACAGGGGGTTAAGCAGTACTTC.

Relative to its sample, this clone is medium-sized. The chain has TRBV24-1 and TRBJ1-6; D is uncertain. This CDR3 is 16 amino acids long. The germline gives CDR1 KGHDR, CDR2 SFDVKD. V lost 7 bases and J lost 7, with 19 bases in between. The CDR3 DNA reads TGTGCCACCAGCCCAACGAAGGCTTGGCGGAATTCACCCCTCCACTTT. Protein sequence: CATSPTKAWRNSPLHF.

The V and J genes are TRBV10-2 and TRBJ2-7, with D possibly TRBD2 on 6 matching bases. Trimming pared 8 bases from V and 5 bases from J, leaving 10 bases between. Germline V gene data show CDR1 as WSHSY and CDR2 as SAAADI. The CDR3 spans 11 residues. The CDR3 is CASDGGNEQYF. The CDR3 DNA reads TGCGCCAGCGATGGAGGGAACGAGCAGTACTTC.

V is TRBV4-1 and J is TRBJ2-1, with 9 nucleotides matching TRBD1. This CDR3 is 15 amino acids long. The germline CDR1 and CDR2 sequences are MGHRA and YSYEKL. V gave up 4 bases and J gave up 4 bases; unmatched junction bases: 5. CDR3 amino acids: CASSPGQGRYNEQFF. CDR3 bases: TGCGCCAGCAGCCCCGGACAGGGGAGGTACAATGAGCAGTTCTTC.

The rearrangement links TRBV2 to TRBJ1-4, with 11 bases aligning to TRBD1. This CDR3 is built from 16 residues. Per the germline V gene, CDR1 is SNHLY and CDR2 is FYNNEI. V lost 4 bases to trimming and J lost 3 bases; unmatched junction nucleotides: 4. The CDR3 here is CASSGTGGPSNEKLFF. The DNA of the CDR3 is TGTGCCAGCAGTGGGACAGGGGGCCCGTCTAATGAAAAACTGTTTTTT.

The rearrangement joins TRBV14 to TRBJ2-5, with D perhaps matching TRBD2 (6 bases). Germline-derived CDR1 and CDR2 are SGHDN and FVKESK. The CDR3 consists of 13 residues. Trimming removed 5 bases from V and 5 bases from J, with 12 bases in between. CDR3: CASSSGGYETQYF. CDR3 bases: TGTGCCAGCAGCTCCGGGGGTTACGAGACCCAGTACTTC.

The chain joins TRBV29-1 to TRBJ2-2; 8 bases match TRBD1. V was pared by 5 bases and J by 7 bases, with 9 bases of the junction left unmatched. The germline CDR1 and CDR2 sequences are SQVTM and ANQGSEA. The length of the CDR3 is 14 residues. CDR3 amino acids: CSVRAGGFDGELFF. The CDR3 region has the DNA TGCAGCGTTAGGGCAGGGGGCTTCGACGGGGAGCTGTTTTTT.

The rearrangement uses TRBV5-1 and TRBJ2-7; the match to TRBD2 covers 7 bases. J gave up 5 bases and V 6 bases, and 8 bases lay outside the gene matches. There are 13 residues in the CDR3. Germline V gene lookup returns CDR1 SGHRS and CDR2 YFSETQ. The CDR3, as DNA: TGCGCCAGCACAACTGGTGGGGGGGACGAGCAGTACTTC. Amino acid sequence: CASTTGGGDEQYF.

This chain links TRBV4-1 with TRBJ1-4, with D possibly matching TRBD1 (5 bases). Germline V gives CDR1 MGHRA, CDR2 YSYEKL. The V gene lost 4 bases and the J gene lost 13 bases, with 25 bases spanning the gap. The CDR3 extends over 16 amino acids. Here the CDR3 reads CASSPDNGGEAYVLFF. CDR3 nucleotide sequence: TGCGCCAGCAGCCCCGATAATGGGGGGGAAGCCTATGTACTGTTTTTT.

This chain uses TRBV29-1 with TRBJ1-5, with TRBD1 matching 7 bases. CDR1 is SQVTM, CDR2 ANQGSEA, per germline. V lost 5 bases to trimming and J lost 7 bases; unmatched junction nucleotides: 8. The length of the CDR3 is 13 residues. The DNA for the CDR3 is TGCAGCGTTCTTGGAGGGGGCGGGCAGCCCCAGCATTTT. Amino acid sequence: CSVLGGGGQPQHF.

A note on this clone: Germline and junction disagree at one end, which may indicate a read error. This chain links TRBV5-4 with TRBJ2-4; D possibly corresponds to TRBD1 (6 bases). The CDR3 runs 16 residues. CDR1 is SGHNT and CDR2 is YYREEE in the germline V gene (reference sequence). The CDR3 reads CASSLGDRSLGVIQYF. In nucleotides, the CDR3 is TGTGCCAGCAGTTTGGGAGACAGGTCCTTGGGGGTCATTCAGTACTTC.

V is TRBV7-2 and J is TRBJ2-3, with D possibly being TRBD1 (6 bases). There are 16 residues in the CDR3. Germline CDR1 is SGHTA and CDR2 is FQGNSA. Trimming pared 1 base from V and 0 bases from J, leaving 11 bases between. The CDR3 nucleotides are TGTGCCAGCAGCTTAGGGGACATCTTAAGCACAGATACGCAGTATTTT. Amino acids: CASSLGDILSTDTQYF.

This sequence joins TRBV6-1 and TRBJ2-7, with D perhaps matching TRBD1 (6 bases). V was shortened by 2 bases and J by 0 bases, with 11 bases between the two germline ends. The CDR3 covers 15 residues. The germline V gene has CDR1 MNHNS and CDR2 SASEGT. CDR3 sequence reads: CASSELQGSSYEQYF. CDR3 nucleotides: TGTGCCAGCAGTGAACTCCAGGGGAGCTCCTACGAGCAGTACTTC.

The chain has TRBV27 and TRBJ1-1, with D uncertain. Germline CDR1 MNHEY, CDR2 SMNVEV (reference sequence). This CDR3 spans 17 amino acids. Trimming removed 5 bases from V and 2 bases from J, with 21 bases in between. CDR3 nucleotides: TGTGCCAGCAGTCCGAGGGCAGTCACTTTAGTAAACACTGAAGCTTTCTTT. As protein: CASSPRAVTLVNTEAFF.

This clone occurred a few times. Here the CDR3 reads CASSSGSTDTQYF. CDR3 in DNA: TGTGCCAGCAGCTCCGGGAGCACAGATACGCAGTATTTT. This chain joins TRBV9 and TRBJ2-3; D is unclear. CDR1 and CDR2 (germline): SGDLS, YYNGEE. V shed 4 bases and J shed 0 bases, with 6 bases lying between them. The CDR3 runs 13 residues. The full variable domain, rest sourced from reference TRBV9 and TRBJ2-3, is DSGVTQTPKHLITATGQRVTLRCSPRSGDLSVYWYQQSLDQGLQFLIQYYNGEERAKGNILERFSAQQFPDLHSELNLSSLELGDSALYFCASSSGSTDTQYFGPGTRLTVL.

CDR3 region: CASSLSLAGGRNTQYF. CDR3 nucleotide sequence: TGTGCCAGCAGCCTCAGTCTAGCGGGGGGGCGAAATACGCAGTATTTT. The chain carries TRBV7-3 and TRBJ2-3; 12 bases fit TRBD2. Germline assignment: CDR1 SGHTA and CDR2 FQGTGA. This CDR3 is built from 16 residues. Trimming took 5 bases from V and 7 from J; bases not matched to a gene: 10.